One sample yielded the 9 T cell receptor beta chains listed below, sequenced in a study of control samples from healthy donors and cancer patients. Data came from immunoSEQ multiplex PCR; TCRdb stores just in-frame clones and leaves some out. The sample has approximately 100,000 clones, roughly 92% seen once. The source material was blood. The receptors shown here come from a human donor in good health. The donor label of this sample is uncertain.

CDR3 DNA: TGTGCCAGCAGCTTAGGGCCCGCGGGGGGATCAAATGAGCAGTTCTTC. Protein sequence: CASSLGPAGGSNEQFF. J is TRBJ2-1 and V is TRBV11-3; 8 nucleotides match TRBD2. CDR3 length: 16 residues. Germline values: CDR1 SGHNT, CDR2 YENEEA. J gave up 7 bases and V 1 base, and 9 bases lay outside the gene matches. Complete variable domain (other parts from reference TRBV11-3 and TRBJ2-1): EAGVVQSPRYKIIEKKQPVAFWCNPISGHNTLYWYLQNLGQGPELLIRYENEEAVDDSQLPKDRFSAERLKGVDSTLKIQPAELGDSAVYLCASSLGPAGGSNEQFFGPGTRLTVL.

V gene TRBV5-6 combines with J gene TRBJ1-2, with 7 bases identical to TRBD1. The CDR3 is 14 residues long. Germline V lookup: CDR1 SGHDT, CDR2 YYEEEE. V lost 4 bases to trimming and J lost 0 bases; unmatched junction nucleotides: 3. CDR3 DNA sequence: TGTGCCAGCAGCCAGGGACAGCCTAACTATGGCTACACCTTC. Amino acids: CASSQGQPNYGYTF. Complete variable domain (other parts from reference TRBV5-6 and TRBJ1-2): DAGVTQSPTHLIKTRGQQVTLRCSPKSGHDTVSWYQQALGQGPQFIFQYYEEEERQRGNFPDRFSGHQFPNYSSELNVNALLLGDSALYLCASSQGQPNYGYTFGSGTRLTVV.

The chain has TRBV5-1 and TRBJ2-5; the match to TRBD1 covers 10 bases. Germline CDR1 SGHRS, CDR2 YFSETQ. After removal of 0 bases from V and 4 bases from J, the junction contained 6 bases not matched to a gene. CDR3 length: 16 residues. CDR3 DNA: TGCGCCAGCAGCTTGGGGGACAGGGGAGATGGAGAGACCCAGTACTTC. This encodes CASSLGDRGDGETQYF.

This chain links TRBV5-4 with TRBJ2-1; D uncertain. Trimming removed 2 bases from V and 6 bases from J, with 3 bases in between. The germline V gene has CDR1 SGHNT and CDR2 YYREEE (reference sequence). This CDR3 is built from 11 residues. For the CDR3, the DNA is TGTGCCAGCAGCTTTATCAATGAGCAGTTCTTC. This encodes CASSFINEQFF.

This clone was seen a handful of times. J is TRBJ1-4 and V is TRBV7-2; 8 bases are a match to TRBD1. With 5 bases clipped from V and 11 bases from J, the junction kept 4 bases outside the gene matches. The CDR3 extends over 12 amino acids. The V gene's germline CDR1 is SGHTA and CDR2 FQGNSA. The CDR3 nucleotides read TGTGCCAGCAGCCCGGACAGGGTTAAACTGTTTTTT. Encoded protein: CASSPDRVKLFF.

The J gene is TRBJ2-1, the V gene TRBV18; no clear D gene. The CDR3 loop spans 15 amino acids. The ends were cut back, 2 bases at V and 0 bases at J, with 8 bases in the middle. Germline-derived CDR1 and CDR2 are KGHSH and LQKENI. In nucleotides, the CDR3 is TGTGCCAGCTCACCATCCTCGAGCTCCTACAATGAGCAGTTCTTC. It specifies CASSPSSSSYNEQFF.

This clone was counted a few times. A read error may account for a junction end that differs from germline. The genes are TRBV29-1 and TRBJ1-1, with a tentative D call TRBD1 (6 bases). The CDR3 is 13 residues long. Looked up from germline, CDR1 is SQVTM and CDR2 is ANQGSEA. CDR3 protein: CSAEIPGDTEAFF. The CDR3 DNA is TGCAGCGCTGAAATTCCAGGGGACACTGAAGCTTTCTTT.

The chain uses TRBV2 and TRBJ2-3; 10 positions agree with TRBD2. V trimming: 6 bases; J trimming: 10 bases; junction bases outside the gene matches: 25. The CDR3 contains 19 residues. The germline V gene encodes CDR1 SNHLY and CDR2 FYNNEI. CDR3 coding DNA: TGTGCCAGCAGCGGGGGGCTTGGGCTAGCGGGGGCCCGAGGTGACGCGCAGTATTTT. It translates to CASSGGLGLAGARGDAQYF.

The rearrangement uses TRBV18 and TRBJ1-2; no reliable D call. Trimming took off 0 bases at V and 1 base at J, with 12 bases between the two ends. CDR3 length equals 16 residues. The germline CDR1 and CDR2 sequences are KGHSH and LQKENI. The CDR3 loop reads CASSPPTTAYNYGYTF. DNA of the CDR3: TGTGCCAGCTCACCACCGACAACAGCTTATAACTATGGCTACACCTTC.